Listed here are 31 T cell receptor beta chains from one sample, sequenced in a study of molecular identifiers for immune sequencing clone quantification. TCRdb reanalysed the PCR reads using MiXCR and keeps one entry per CDR3 protein. Counted here are roughly 630,000 distinct CDR3 sequences, around 25% occurring once; the ten biggest clones make up 0.78%. The sequenced material came from naive CD8+ T cells from blood, with Jurkat cell RNA spiked in. Indicated subset: FACS-sorted CD8+CD4-CCR7+CD45RA+ naive T cells. These receptors were obtained from a human donor in good health. Some libraries in this study had Jurkat cell RNA spiked in.

A few counts support this clonotype. This chain joins TRBV7-9 and TRBJ2-3; D possibly matches TRBD1 or TRBD2 (5 bases each). Trimming pared 3 bases from V and 0 bases from J, leaving 13 bases between. The CDR3 has 16 residues. Germline-derived CDR1 and CDR2 are SEHNR and FQNEAQ (reference sequence). CDR3 in amino acids: CASSLAVGESTDTQYF. The CDR3 DNA reads TGTGCCAGCAGCTTGGCAGTGGGGGAGAGCACAGATACGCAGTATTTT.

This clonotype was found many times. The CDR3 sequence: CASSAANGIYEQYF. In DNA, the CDR3 is TGTGCCAGCAGCGCGGCCAACGGGATCTACGAGCAGTACTTC. V and J are TRBV5-4 and TRBJ2-7, with a weak D call TRBD2 (5 bases). V was clipped by 4 bases and J by 3 bases, with 14 bases between them. Germline CDR1 SGHNT, CDR2 YYREEE (reference sequence). The CDR3 runs to 14 residues.

This clonotype was recorded a few times. This chain joins TRBV6-2 or TRBV6-3 and TRBJ2-2; D might be TRBD2 (6 bases). The ends were cut back, 5 bases at V and 7 bases at J, with 17 bases in the middle. The CDR3 is made up of 15 amino acids. From germline, CDR1 is MNHEY and CDR2 SVGEGT. The CDR3 DNA reads TGTGCCAGCAGTCACCTTGGGGGGTCTGGCGGGGAGCTGTTTTTT. It specifies CASSHLGGSGGELFF.

As concerns this clonotype: One junction end does not reproduce the germline sequence, and a read error may be involved. The chain uses TRBV7-2 and TRBJ1-6; D gene uncertain. Germline-derived CDR1 and CDR2 are SGHTA and FQGNSA. The CDR3 length is 16 residues. The CDR3 region has the DNA TGTGCCAGCAGCTTAGACCGTAGCTCCTATAGTTCACCCCTCCACTTT. It is translated as CASSLDRSSYSSPLHF.

In regard to this clonotype: A read error may be the cause here, since a much bigger clone is one base away. The gene calls are TRBV28 and TRBJ2-7, with D possibly matching TRBD1 (5 bases). The germline gives CDR1 MDHEN, CDR2 SYDVKM. V lost 5 bases, J lost 5 bases, and 13 bases lay in between. This CDR3 comprises 13 residues. DNA of the CDR3: TGTGCCAGCAGTCTCGGACACCTCAACGAGCAGTACTTC. Its translation: CASSLGHLNEQYF.

Details on this clonotype: Given a much more abundant clone one base away, this may be a read error. This chain uses TRBV7-9 with TRBJ1-2; D not resolved. The CDR3 covers 12 residues. The V gene's germline CDR1 is SEHNR and CDR2 FQNEAQ (reference sequence). CDR3 sequence: CASTLRRFGYAF. DNA of the CDR3: TGTGCCAGCACCCTGAGAAGATTCGGCTACGCCTTC.

This clonotype was found a few times. The V gene is TRBV6-5, the J gene TRBJ1-2; 10 positions match TRBD1. Germline CDR1 is MNHEY and CDR2 is SVGAGI. V lost 5 bases to trimming and J lost 5 bases; unmatched junction nucleotides: 8. The CDR3 has 15 amino acids. The CDR3 sequence is CASSVGQGIWYGYTF. The CDR3 DNA sequence: TGTGCCAGCAGTGTGGGACAGGGGATTTGGTATGGCTACACCTTC.

Regarding this clonotype: This sequence may be a read error, since a much larger clone differs from it by one base. V usage is TRBV20-1 and J usage is TRBJ2-7; TRBD1 is a possible D gene (6 bases). The CDR3 covers 13 residues. The germline gives CDR1 DFQATT, CDR2 SNEGSKA (reference sequence). Here the CDR3 DNA reads TGCAGTGCTAGAGGGACAGCCTCCTACGGGCAGTACTTC. Protein: CSARGTASYGQYF.

This clonotype was observed at least ten times. J is TRBJ1-6 and V is TRBV4-3; D not resolved. The CDR3 runs 14 residues. Germline V CDR1 and CDR2: LGHNA, YSLEER. Trimming stripped 0 bases from V and 9 bases from J, with 9 bases between. DNA of the CDR3: TGCGCCAGCAGCCAAGATCGGGGAATTTCACCCCTCCACTTT. It specifies CASSQDRGISPLHF.

In its sample, this clonotype was seen a few times. J is TRBJ2-1 and V is TRBV11-2; 11 bases align to TRBD2. Trimming cost V 8 bases and J 0 bases; bases outside gene matches: 9. The CDR3 is made up of 17 amino acids. CDR1 is SGHAT and CDR2 is FQNNGV in the germline V gene. CDR3 bases: TGTGCCAGCTCCGGGACTAGCGGCCCGAGCTCCTACAATGAGCAGTTCTTC. This encodes CASSGTSGPSSYNEQFF.

This clonotype was counted between two and nine times. The chain recombines TRBV5-6 with TRBJ2-3, with D hard to call. Germline lookup yields CDR1 SGHDT and CDR2 YYEEEE. The V and J ends lost 1 base and 3 bases respectively, with 6 bases between them. The CDR3 contains 13 residues. The CDR3 nucleotides are TGTGCCAGCAGCTTGAGTGCGACAGATACGCAGTATTTT. The encoded protein is CASSLSATDTQYF.

Only a few counts were recorded for this clonotype. The J gene is TRBJ2-7, the V gene TRBV19; 11 bases align to TRBD2. The germline V gene has CDR1 LNHDA and CDR2 SQIVND (reference sequence). The V and J ends lost 3 bases and 5 bases, in that order; junction bases with no gene match: 9. The length of the CDR3 is 16 residues. The CDR3 DNA sequence: TGTGCCAGTAGTATCTCACCGACTAGCGGGGTCGACGAGCAGTACTTC. Translation gives CASSISPTSGVDEQYF. Combining the CDR3 with reference TRBV19 and TRBJ2-7 gives the whole variable domain DGGITQSPKYLFRKEGQNVTLSCEQNLNHDAMYWYRQDPGQGLRLIYYSQIVNDFQKGDIAEGYSVSREKKESFPLTVTSAQKNPTAFYLCASSISPTSGVDEQYFGPGTRLTVT.

As to this clonotype: Given a much more abundant clone one base away, this may be a read error. The V gene is TRBV20-1, the J gene TRBJ1-5, with 7 bases fitting TRBD1. The CDR3 runs to 15 residues. With 4 bases clipped from V and 3 bases from J, the junction kept 9 bases outside the gene matches. Germline CDR1 and CDR2: DFQATT and SNEGSKA (reference sequence). The CDR3 sequence: CSATPIGGLNQPQHF. The CDR3 nucleotides are TGCAGTGCTACCCCCATAGGGGGCCTCAATCAGCCCCAGCATTTT.

The genes are TRBV6-2 or TRBV6-3 and TRBJ2-5, with TRBD2 matching 10 bases. The trim removed 2 bases at V and 4 bases at J, leaving 28 bases unmatched. Germline CDR1 is MNHEY and CDR2 is SVGEGT. This CDR3 region has 23 residues. CDR3 protein: CASSYGVGRSTGLAKGSIETQYF. CDR3 nucleotide sequence: TGTGCCAGCAGTTACGGTGTAGGCCGATCTACGGGACTAGCGAAGGGTTCGATAGAGACCCAGTACTTC.

The chain links TRBV19 to TRBJ2-7; TRBD1 aligns across 8 bases. CDR3 size: 14 residues. J gave up 4 bases and V 3 bases, and 5 bases lay outside the gene matches. Germline V lookup: CDR1 LNHDA, CDR2 SQIVND (reference sequence). The CDR3 DNA sequence: TGTGCCAGTAGTATTCGGACAGGGTTATACGAGCAGTACTTC. Residues: CASSIRTGLYEQYF.

This chain links TRBV14 with TRBJ2-7; possible D gene TRBD1, 5 bases. This CDR3 is built from 12 residues. Germline V gene lookup returns CDR1 SGHDN and CDR2 FVKESK. V was clipped by 1 base and J by 7 bases, with 8 bases between them. CDR3 in DNA: TGTGCCAGCAGCCAAGTGGCAGGGGAGCAGTACTTC. Amino acids: CASSQVAGEQYF.

This clonotype has a count of ten or more. This CDR3 reads CASSYTKVDQPQHF. CDR3 nucleotide sequence: TGTGCCAGCAGTTACACCAAGGTAGATCAGCCCCAGCATTTT. The chain employs TRBV6-6 and TRBJ1-5; D is unresolved. V gave up 2 bases and J gave up 5 bases, with 10 bases separating them. Per germline, CDR1 MNHNY and CDR2 SVGAGI (reference sequence). This CDR3 spans 14 amino acids.

This clonotype was found many times. The rearrangement uses TRBV14 and TRBJ2-5; maybe TRBD1 (5 bases). V dropped 1 base and J dropped 0 bases, with 9 bases sitting between them. Per germline, CDR1 SGHDN and CDR2 FVKESK. There are 15 residues in the CDR3. CDR3 loop: CASSQGQLYQETQYF. CDR3 bases: TGTGCCAGCAGCCAAGGACAGCTATACCAAGAGACCCAGTACTTC.

The table lists this clonotype with many counts. This chain uses TRBV7-2 with TRBJ2-3, with 7 bases matching TRBD1. The CDR3 runs 16 residues. Unmatched junction bases numbered 11, after V lost 6 bases and J lost 2 bases. Germline-derived CDR1 and CDR2 are SGHTA and FQGNSA. The CDR3 loop is CASRGGTGLFTDTQYF. The CDR3 DNA reads TGTGCCAGCAGAGGGGGCACAGGGCTTTTCACAGATACGCAGTATTTT.

This clonotype was detected ten times or more. The V gene is TRBV5-1, the J gene TRBJ2-7, with D unresolved. Germline V lookup: CDR1 SGHRS, CDR2 YFSETQ. Trimming shortened V by 7 bases and J by 10 bases, and 9 bases separated the two germline ends. CDR3 size: 9 residues. As DNA, the CDR3 is TGCGCCAGCCACCCGGACCAGTACTTC. Protein: CASHPDQYF.

As for this clonotype: This may come from a read error, since a much larger clone is one base off. The chain recombines TRBV4-3 with TRBJ2-5; D unclear. Looked up from germline, CDR1 is LGHNA and CDR2 is YSLEER. The CDR3 contains 15 residues. CDR3 nucleotides: TGCGCCAGCAGCCAAGATCAAGGCGACCAAGAGACCCAGCACTTC. Protein: CASSQDQGDQETQHF.

V is TRBV9 and J is TRBJ1-1, with TRBD1 matching 7 bases. V lost 4 bases and J lost 8; bases outside the gene matches: 11. This CDR3 has 14 residues. Germline assignment: CDR1 SGDLS and CDR2 YYNGEE. CDR3 loop: CASSPQGTRVEAFF. CDR3 sequence (DNA): TGTGCCAGCAGCCCACAGGGGACCAGAGTGGAAGCTTTCTTT.

As for this clonotype: One base away lies a much larger clone, so this may be a sequencing read error. For the CDR3, the DNA is TGTGCCAGCAGTTCGACAAGTTATAGCAATCAGCCCCAGCATTTT. Amino acids: CASSSTSYSNQPQHF. The gene calls are TRBV6-2 or TRBV6-3 and TRBJ1-5; D is ambiguous. Looked up from germline, CDR1 is MNHEY and CDR2 is SVGEGT. Trimming took off 4 bases at V and 0 bases at J, with 10 bases between the two ends. The CDR3 extends over 15 amino acids.

This clonotype turned up a few times. This chain uses TRBV7-9 with TRBJ2-1, with a possible D match to TRBD1 (6 bases). With 5 bases removed from V and 9 bases from J, the gap between germline ends came to 17 bases. CDR3 size: 14 residues. Germline assignment: CDR1 SEHNR and CDR2 FQNEAQ (reference sequence). Written as DNA, the CDR3 is TGTGCCAGCAGCACAAAAACAGGGAGAAGTGAGCAGTTCTTC. Protein sequence: CASSTKTGRSEQFF. Variable domain in full (rest from reference TRBV7-9 and TRBJ2-1): DTGVSQNPRHKITKRGQNVTFRCDPISEHNRLYWYRQTLGQGPEFLTYFQNEAQLEKSRLLSDRFSAERPKGSFSTLEIQRTEQGDSAMYLCASSTKTGRSEQFFGPGTRLTVL.

Regarding this clonotype: Possible read error: a much larger clone is one base away. The genes are TRBV7-9 and TRBJ2-4; D could derive from TRBD1 or TRBD2 (5 bases each). The CDR3 spans 18 residues. The germline V gene encodes CDR1 SEHNR and CDR2 FQNEAQ (reference sequence). V gave up 4 bases and J gave up 1 base, with 20 bases separating them. The DNA for the CDR3 is TGTGCCAGCAGCTCCGGTATAGGGGAGAAATCGGCCAAAAACATTCAGTACTTC. This gives the protein CASSSGIGEKSAKNIQYF. Combining the CDR3 with reference TRBV7-9 and TRBJ2-4 gives the whole variable domain DTGVSQNPRHKITKRGQNVTFRCDPISEHNRLYWYRQTLGQGPEFLTYFQNEAQLEKSRLLSDRFSAERPKGSFSTLEIQRTEQGDSAMYLCASSSGIGEKSAKNIQYFGAGTRLSVL.

Remarks on this clonotype: Being one base from a much bigger clone, this may be a read error. V is TRBV10-3 and J is TRBJ1-1; 9 positions match TRBD1. The CDR3 spans 16 residues. V was clipped by 2 bases and J by 10 bases; unmatched bases: 14. Germline V CDR1 and CDR2: ENHRY, SYGVKD. The CDR3 reads CAISEGSRDRVNAAFF. The DNA of the CDR3 is TGTGCCATCAGTGAGGGAAGCCGGGACAGGGTGAATGCAGCTTTCTTT.

This clonotype was counted a few times. The DNA for the CDR3 is TGTGCCAGCAGCTTTTGGACTAGCGGGGGGGGATCCTACGAGCAGTACTTC. This codes for CASSFWTSGGGSYEQYF. The V gene is TRBV5-4, the J gene TRBJ2-7, with 15 bases identical to TRBD2. Germline V gene lookup returns CDR1 SGHNT and CDR2 YYREEE (reference sequence). The CDR3 contains 17 residues. The V gene end was trimmed by 2 bases and the J gene end by 1 base; junction bases not matched to a gene: 4.

Worth noting for this clonotype: Compared with germline, one end of the junction differs, possibly owing to a read error. This chain connects TRBV4-3 to TRBJ2-7; D not certain. Germline values: CDR1 LGHNA, CDR2 YSLEER. The CDR3 contains 14 residues. The CDR3 sequence: CACSQVSGAYEQYF. Here the CDR3 DNA reads TGCGCCTGCAGCCAAGTATCCGGAGCCTACGAGCAGTACTTC.

This clonotype was seen many times. J is TRBJ2-3 and V is TRBV29-1; D could derive from TRBD1 or TRBD2 (5 bases each). Germline V lookup: CDR1 SQVTM, CDR2 ANQGSEA. The CDR3 has 11 amino acids. With 4 bases removed from V and 8 bases from J, the gap between germline ends came to 10 bases. This CDR3 is CSVVGAGTQYF. The CDR3 DNA sequence: TGCAGCGTTGTAGGGGCGGGTACGCAGTATTTT.

This clonotype occurred once. A junction boundary mismatches the germline segment, possibly from a read error. The rearrangement joins TRBV14 to TRBJ2-7; D gene uncertain. The CDR3 consists of 13 residues. Germline lookup yields CDR1 SGHDN and CDR2 FVKESK. CDR3 region: CASSQISTYEQYF. CDR3 sequence (DNA): TGTGCCAGCAGCCAAATATCAACCTACGAGCAATACTTC.

This clonotype was picked up many times. This chain connects TRBV5-6 to TRBJ2-3; 11 bases align to TRBD2. The V gene's germline CDR1 is SGHDT and CDR2 YYEEEE. This CDR3 contains 16 residues. With V trimmed by 4 bases and J by 6 bases, 10 bases remained unmatched. The CDR3 nucleotides are TGTGCCAGCAGCGCGTGGACTAGCGGGCGTTTGGATACGCAGTATTTT. Residues: CASSAWTSGRLDTQYF.